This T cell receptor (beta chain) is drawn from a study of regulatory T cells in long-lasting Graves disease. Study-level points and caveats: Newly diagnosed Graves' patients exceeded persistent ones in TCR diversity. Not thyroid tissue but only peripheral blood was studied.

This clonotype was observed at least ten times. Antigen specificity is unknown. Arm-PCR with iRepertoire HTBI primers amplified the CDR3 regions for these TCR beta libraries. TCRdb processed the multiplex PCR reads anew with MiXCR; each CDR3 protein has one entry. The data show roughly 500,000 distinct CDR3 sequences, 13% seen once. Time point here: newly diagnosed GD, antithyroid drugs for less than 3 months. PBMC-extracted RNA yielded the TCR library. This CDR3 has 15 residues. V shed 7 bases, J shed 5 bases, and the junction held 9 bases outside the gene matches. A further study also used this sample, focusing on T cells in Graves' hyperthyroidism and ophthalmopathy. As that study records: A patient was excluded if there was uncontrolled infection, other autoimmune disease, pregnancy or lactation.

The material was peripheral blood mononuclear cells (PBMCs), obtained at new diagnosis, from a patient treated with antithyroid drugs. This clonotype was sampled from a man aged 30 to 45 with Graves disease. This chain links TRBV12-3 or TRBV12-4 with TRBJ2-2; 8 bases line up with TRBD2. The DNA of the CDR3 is TGTGCCAGCACCCTCTTACTAGCGGTTACCGGGGAGCTGTTTTTT. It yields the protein CASTLLLAVTGELFF.